The 20 T cell receptor beta chains reported below all come from one sample, sequenced in a study of control samples from healthy donors and cancer patients. The table came from immunoSEQ multiplex PCR; TCRdb's copy has only in-frame clones and leaves some out. The sample lists approximately 170,000 clones, 91% occurring once. Sequenced: blood. The receptors here all came from a woman in her twenties or thirties in good health.

V gene TRBV15 combines with J gene TRBJ2-6, with 10 nucleotides matching TRBD1. Germline V gives CDR1 LNHNV, CDR2 YYDKDF (reference sequence). The CDR3 loop spans 16 amino acids. J lost 1 base, V lost 3 bases, and 0 bases had no gene match. CDR3 sequence (DNA): TGTGCCACCAGCAGGGGACAGGGGTCTGGGGCCAACGTCCTGACTTTC. It codes for CATSRGQGSGANVLTF. Full variable domain (missing parts from reference TRBV15 and TRBJ2-6): DAMVIQNPRYQVTQFGKPVTLSCSQTLNHNVMYWYQQKSSQAPKLLFHYYDKDFNNEADTPDNFQSRRPNTSFCFLDIRSPGLGDTAMYLCATSRGQGSGANVLTFGAGSRLTVL.

The chain uses TRBV7-3 and TRBJ1-2; D remains ambiguous. The CDR3 is 14 amino acids. V gave up 3 bases and J gave up 0 bases, with 8 bases separating them. The germline V gene encodes CDR1 SGHTA and CDR2 FQGTGA. This CDR3 is CASSFDGANYGYTF. CDR3 sequence (DNA): TGTGCCAGCAGCTTCGATGGAGCTAACTATGGCTACACCTTC.

This rearrangement joins TRBV5-1 to TRBJ2-3; 10 bases line up with TRBD1. This CDR3 has 13 residues. Germline V CDR1 and CDR2: SGHRS, YFSETQ. J lost 6 bases, V lost 4 bases, and 2 bases had no gene match. The CDR3 loop reads CASSATGGDTQYF. Written as DNA, the CDR3 is TGCGCCAGCAGCGCGACAGGGGGCGATACGCAGTATTTT.

The V gene is TRBV19, the J gene TRBJ1-2, with D possibly matching TRBD1 (6 bases). Per germline, CDR1 LNHDA and CDR2 SQIVND (reference sequence). The CDR3 is made up of 13 amino acids. V was shortened by 2 bases and J by 4 bases, with 8 bases between the two germline ends. CDR3 nucleotides: TGTGCCAGTAGTATAACAGGGAGCTATGGCTACACCTTC. Its protein product is CASSITGSYGYTF.

The chain couples TRBV5-6 to TRBJ1-6, with 11 bases matching TRBD1. V lost 4 bases and J lost 0; bases outside the gene matches: 9. Germline V gene sequence: CDR1 SGHDT, CDR2 YYEEEE. The CDR3 covers 19 residues. The CDR3 protein is CASSPRPGTGGSYNSPLHF. CDR3 DNA: TGTGCCAGCAGCCCCCGTCCCGGGACAGGGGGCTCCTATAATTCACCCCTCCACTTT.

With regard to this clone: A junction end diverges from the germline sequence, so it may reflect a read error. In the same sample, other DNA sequences code for this CDR3. The V call is TRBV5-1, the J call TRBJ2-7; 10 bases map to TRBD2. CDR1 is SGHRS, CDR2 YFSETQ, per germline. This CDR3 contains 16 residues. The CDR3 DNA reads TGCGCCAGCAGCTTGGGCCCTAGCGGGAGCTCCTACGAGCAGTACTTT. Residues: CASSLGPSGSSYEQYF.

V is TRBV6-2 or TRBV6-3 and J is TRBJ2-3; TRBD2 matches 13 bases. V lost 4 bases, J lost 3 bases, and 1 base stayed unmatched. Germline V gene lookup returns CDR1 MNHEY and CDR2 SVGEGT. The CDR3 sequence is 15 residues long. The CDR3 protein is CASSWTSGSTDTQYF. Here the CDR3 DNA reads TGTGCCAGCAGTTGGACTAGCGGGAGTACAGATACGCAGTATTTT.

Remarks on this clone: This sample includes further DNA sequences coding for the same CDR3. V is TRBV29-1 and J is TRBJ2-7; D is perhaps TRBD1 (6 bases). V shed 3 bases and J shed 0 bases, with 6 bases lying between them. Germline V lookup: CDR1 SQVTM, CDR2 ANQGSEA. The CDR3 spans 12 residues. The CDR3 DNA reads TGCAGCGTTGAGGACAGCTCCTACGAGCAGTACTTC. This gives the protein CSVEDSSYEQYF.

The chain carries TRBV19 and TRBJ2-1; a possible D gene is TRBD2 (6 bases). The V gene's germline CDR1 is LNHDA and CDR2 SQIVND (reference sequence). Trimming shortened V by 6 bases and J by 2 bases, and 14 bases separated the two germline ends. The length of the CDR3 is 15 residues. The CDR3 nucleotides are TGTGCCAGTAGCACTTTGCGGGGTGCCTACAATGAGCAGTTCTTC. This translates into CASSTLRGAYNEQFF.

The genes are TRBV28 and TRBJ2-2; TRBD1 matches 10 bases. The CDR3 has 15 amino acids. Germline V lookup: CDR1 MDHEN, CDR2 SYDVKM. The trim removed 6 bases at V and 4 bases at J, leaving 5 bases unmatched. The CDR3 sequence: CASSSGQGSTGELFF. As DNA, the CDR3 is TGTGCCAGCAGCTCGGGACAGGGGTCCACCGGGGAGCTGTTTTTT.

Of note for this clone: Other DNA sequences in this specimen translate into the identical CDR3. The gene calls are TRBV18 and TRBJ1-2; possible D gene TRBD1, 6 bases. V was trimmed by 3 bases and J by 0 bases, leaving 8 bases between them. There are 14 residues in the CDR3. CDR1 and CDR2 from the germline V gene are KGHSH and LQKENI. The DNA of the CDR3 is TGTGCCAGCTCACCCGGGACAACTAACTATGGCTACACCTTC. It is translated as CASSPGTTNYGYTF.

This chain connects TRBV3-1 (or the pseudogene TRBV3-2) to TRBJ1-3; possible D gene TRBD1, 6 bases. Germline V gene sequence: CDR1 LGHDT, CDR2 YNNKEL (reference sequence). V dropped 3 bases and J dropped 3 bases, with 9 bases sitting between them. The CDR3 has 14 residues. The CDR3, as DNA: TGTGCCAGCAGCCATCAGGGGTATGGAAACACCATATATTTT. This translates into CASSHQGYGNTIYF.

The chain recombines TRBV27 with TRBJ2-7; tentative D call: TRBD1 (6 bases). The V gene lost 5 bases and the J gene lost 1 base, with 12 bases spanning the gap. Germline V gene sequence: CDR1 MNHEY, CDR2 SMNVEV (reference sequence). The CDR3 runs 14 residues. The CDR3 spells CASSPRDNSYEQYF. CDR3 nucleotides: TGTGCCAGCAGTCCCCGGGACAATTCCTACGAGCAGTACTTC.

J is TRBJ1-4 and V is TRBV6-5, with D perhaps matching TRBD1 (5 bases). Trimming left V 6 bases short and J 6 bases short, with 11 bases between. The CDR3 totals 13 residues. The germline CDR1 and CDR2 sequences are MNHEY and SVGAGI. CDR3 coding DNA: TGTGCCAGCAGGAGGACACGGTATGAAAAACTGTTTTTT. It codes for CASRRTRYEKLFF.

The chain couples TRBV10-3 to TRBJ2-3, with D perhaps assigned TRBD1 or TRBD2 (5 bases each). The germline V gene has CDR1 ENHRY and CDR2 SYGVKD. The CDR3 contains 14 residues. The germline V and J ends were trimmed by 0 bases and 4 bases, with 8 bases remaining between them. CDR3 loop: CAISESWGSDTQYF. As DNA, the CDR3 is TGTGCCATCAGTGAGTCGTGGGGGTCAGATACGCAGTATTTT.

The chain has TRBV12-3 or TRBV12-4 and TRBJ1-1, with a weak D call TRBD1 (6 bases). This CDR3 is built from 12 residues. Trimming took off 6 bases at V and 5 bases at J, with 10 bases between the two ends. In DNA, the CDR3 is TGTGCCAGCAGAAGCAGGGGTACTGAAGCTTTCTTT. This encodes CASRSRGTEAFF.

The V gene is TRBV6-5, the J gene TRBJ1-4; D remains unclear. The V gene lost 5 bases and the J gene lost 4 bases, with 11 bases spanning the gap. There are 14 residues in the CDR3. Germline CDR1 and CDR2: MNHEY and SVGAGI. CDR3 in amino acids: CASSIGRRNEKLFF. CDR3 nucleotide sequence: TGTGCCAGCAGTATTGGACGGCGTAATGAAAAACTGTTTTTT.

The chain employs TRBV5-1 and TRBJ1-1, with D perhaps TRBD1 (5 bases). With 4 bases removed from V and 1 base from J, the gap between germline ends came to 11 bases. Germline V gene lookup returns CDR1 SGHRS and CDR2 YFSETQ. The CDR3 is 14 amino acids. This CDR3 reads CASSRGGGNTEAFF. CDR3 nucleotides: TGCGCCAGCAGCCGGGGCGGGGGGAACACTGAAGCTTTCTTT.

This clone turned up a few times. This sequence joins TRBV3-1 (or the pseudogene TRBV3-2) and TRBJ1-2, with 8 bases that match TRBD1. Germline values: CDR1 LGHDT, CDR2 YNNKEL (reference sequence). The CDR3 length is 13 residues. The V segment lost 7 bases and the J segment 4 bases; nucleotides outside the gene matches: 5. CDR3 nucleotides: TGTGCCAGCACCCGGACAGGGAGCTATGGCTACACCTTC. Translated, it gives CASTRTGSYGYTF.

Concerning this clone itself: A much larger clonotype is one base distant, so this may be a read error. This specimen includes other DNA sequences encoding the same CDR3. The chain couples TRBV5-1 to TRBJ1-6; 7 bases agree with TRBD1. CDR1 and CDR2 (germline): SGHRS, YFSETQ. Unmatched junction bases numbered 5, after V lost 3 bases and J lost 5 bases. The CDR3 is 15 residues long. CDR3 in DNA: TGCGCCAGCAGCTCTTCCGGGACAGATAATTCACCCCTCCACTTT. It translates to CASSSSGTDNSPLHF. The variable domain in full, with the rest retrieved from reference TRBV5-1 and TRBJ1-6, is KAGVTQTPRYLIKTRGQQVTLSCSPISGHRSVSWYQQTPGQGLQFLFEYFSETQRNKGNFPGRFSGRQFSNSRSEMNVSTLELGDSALYLCASSSSGTDNSPLHFGNGTRLTVT.